This T cell receptor beta chain was recovered during a study of cytomegalovirus exposure and HLA in healthy donors. Study-level information: The 100 to 150 validation repertoires matched the roughly 630 first-cohort repertoires in platform, a later analysis reported.

Details on this clone: The antigen remains undetermined.

Sequenced by immunoSEQ multiplex PCR; TCRdb stores in-frame clones only, minus some. Of over 200,000 clones in the sample, around 86% were seen once. Notes on the study in general: Rare TCR sequences dominated, though some public TCRs recurred in many donors.

V was pared by 6 bases and J by 4 bases, with 19 bases between. The CDR3 length is 15 residues. Germline CDR1 MDHEN, CDR2 SYDVKM. The sequenced sample was PBMCs. The J gene is TRBJ2-7, the V gene TRBV28; D gene uncertain. This clonotype was sampled from a woman younger than 30 in good health and CMV-seropositive. The CDR3 loop reads CASRPPARPVYEQYF. CDR3 coding DNA: TGTGCCAGCAGGCCACCGGCGAGGCCTGTTTACGAGCAGTACTTC.